Presented here are 2 T cell receptor beta chains from one specimen sequenced in a study of Graves' ophthalmopathy and Graves' hyperthyroidism. As the template, RNA transcripts were used to amplify TCR beta CDR3 regions. Following a first-round RT-PCR that used HTBI primers, a second-round multiplex PCR was carried out. In TCRdb, the multiplex PCR reads were re-called with MiXCR into one record per CDR3 protein. The data show around 600,000 distinct CDR3 sequences, more than 40% seen once. The sample comprised peripheral blood. The receptor source for this set is an adult man with Graves' ophthalmopathy.

The chain combines TRBV29-1 with TRBJ2-5, with D perhaps given as TRBD1 or TRBD2 (6 bases each). The CDR3 has 12 residues. Trimming left V 3 bases short and J 7 bases short, with 12 bases between. From germline, CDR1 is SQVTM and CDR2 ANQGSEA. CDR3 residues: CSVEGGQGTQYF. DNA of the CDR3: TGCAGCGTTGAGGGGGGCCAGGGGACCCAGTACTTC.

There are a few counts of this clonotype. V usage is TRBV2 and J usage is TRBJ2-2, with no clear D. V was cut by 0 bases and J by 5 bases, with 13 bases left in between. CDR1 is SNHLY and CDR2 is FYNNEI in the germline V gene. CDR3 size: 16 residues. CDR3: CASSEAFPPQTGELFF. CDR3 in DNA: TGTGCCAGCAGTGAAGCGTTCCCCCCTCAGACCGGGGAGCTGTTTTTT.